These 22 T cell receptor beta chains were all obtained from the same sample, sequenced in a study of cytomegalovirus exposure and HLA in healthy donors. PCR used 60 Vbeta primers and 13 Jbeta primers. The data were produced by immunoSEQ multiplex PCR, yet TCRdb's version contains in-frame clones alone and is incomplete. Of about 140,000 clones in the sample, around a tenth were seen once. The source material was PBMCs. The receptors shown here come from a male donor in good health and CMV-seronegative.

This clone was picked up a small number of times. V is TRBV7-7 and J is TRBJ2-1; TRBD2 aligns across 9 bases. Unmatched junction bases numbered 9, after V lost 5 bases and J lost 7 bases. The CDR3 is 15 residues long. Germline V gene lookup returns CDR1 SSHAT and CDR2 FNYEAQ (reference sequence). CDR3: CASSLNQREDNEQFF. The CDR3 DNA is TGTGCCAGCAGCCTAAACCAGCGGGAGGATAATGAGCAGTTCTTC.

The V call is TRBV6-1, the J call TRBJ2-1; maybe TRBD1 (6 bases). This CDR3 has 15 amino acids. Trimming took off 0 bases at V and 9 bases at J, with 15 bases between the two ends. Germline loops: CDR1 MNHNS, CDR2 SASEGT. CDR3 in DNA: TGTGCCAGCAGTGAAGCGCAGGGGTCCTGGGGTGAGCAGTTCTTC. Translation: CASSEAQGSWGEQFF.

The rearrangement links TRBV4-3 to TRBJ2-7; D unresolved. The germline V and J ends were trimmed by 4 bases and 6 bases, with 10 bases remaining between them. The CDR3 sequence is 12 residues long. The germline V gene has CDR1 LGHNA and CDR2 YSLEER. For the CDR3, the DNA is TGCGCCAGCAGCCGAGACTCCGGCGAGCAGTACTTC. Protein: CASSRDSGEQYF.

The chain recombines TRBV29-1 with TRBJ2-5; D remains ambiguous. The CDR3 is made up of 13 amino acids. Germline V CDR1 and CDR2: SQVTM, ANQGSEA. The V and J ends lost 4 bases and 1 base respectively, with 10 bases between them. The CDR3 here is CSVGINSQETQYF. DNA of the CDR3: TGCAGCGTTGGTATAAACAGCCAAGAGACCCAGTACTTC.

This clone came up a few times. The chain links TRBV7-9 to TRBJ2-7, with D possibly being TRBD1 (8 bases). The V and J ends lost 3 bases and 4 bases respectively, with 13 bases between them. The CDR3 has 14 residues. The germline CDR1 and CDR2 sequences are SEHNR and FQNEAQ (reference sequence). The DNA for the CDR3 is TGTGCCAGCAGCTTTAAACAGGGGGGGTACGAGCAGTACTTC. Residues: CASSFKQGGYEQYF.

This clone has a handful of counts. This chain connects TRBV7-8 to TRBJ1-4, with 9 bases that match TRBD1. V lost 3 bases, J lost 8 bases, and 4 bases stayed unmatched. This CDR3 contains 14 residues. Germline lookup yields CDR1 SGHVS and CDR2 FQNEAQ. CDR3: CASSFSTGGEKLFF. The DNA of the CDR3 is TGTGCCAGCAGCTTCTCTACAGGGGGCGAAAAACTGTTTTTT.

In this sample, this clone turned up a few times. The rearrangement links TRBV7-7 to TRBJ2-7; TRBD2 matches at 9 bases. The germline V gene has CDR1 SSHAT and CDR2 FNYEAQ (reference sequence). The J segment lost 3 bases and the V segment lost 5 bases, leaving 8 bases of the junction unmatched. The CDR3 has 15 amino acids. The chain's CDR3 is CASSLPSGTHYEQYF. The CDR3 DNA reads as TGTGCCAGCAGCCTCCCTAGCGGGACTCACTACGAGCAGTACTTC.

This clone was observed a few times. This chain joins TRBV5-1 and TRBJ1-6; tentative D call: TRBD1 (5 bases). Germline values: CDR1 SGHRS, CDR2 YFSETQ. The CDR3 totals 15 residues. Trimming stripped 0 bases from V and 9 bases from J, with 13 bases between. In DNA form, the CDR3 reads TGCGCCAGCAGCTTGGCCCCAGGGCTGGGTTCACCCCTCCACTTT. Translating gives CASSLAPGLGSPLHF.

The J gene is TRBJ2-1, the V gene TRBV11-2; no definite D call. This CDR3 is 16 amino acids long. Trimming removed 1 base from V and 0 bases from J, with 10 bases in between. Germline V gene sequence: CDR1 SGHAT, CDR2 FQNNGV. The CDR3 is CASSLVGIGSYNEQFF. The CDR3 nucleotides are TGTGCCAGCAGCTTAGTTGGTATCGGCTCCTACAATGAGCAGTTCTTC.

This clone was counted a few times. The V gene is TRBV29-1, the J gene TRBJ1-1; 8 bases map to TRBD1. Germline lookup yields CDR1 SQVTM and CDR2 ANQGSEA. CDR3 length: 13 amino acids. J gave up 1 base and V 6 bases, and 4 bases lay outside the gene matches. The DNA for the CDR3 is TGCAGCGTCGGGGACAGGTCGAACACTGAAGCTTTCTTT. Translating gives CSVGDRSNTEAFF.

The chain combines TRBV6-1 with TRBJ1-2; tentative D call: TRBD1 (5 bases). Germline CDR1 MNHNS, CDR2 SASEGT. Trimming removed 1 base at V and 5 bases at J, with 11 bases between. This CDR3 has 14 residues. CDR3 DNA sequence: TGTGCCAGCAGTGAAGTTGGGGCGGCTTATGGCTACACCTTC. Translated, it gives CASSEVGAAYGYTF.

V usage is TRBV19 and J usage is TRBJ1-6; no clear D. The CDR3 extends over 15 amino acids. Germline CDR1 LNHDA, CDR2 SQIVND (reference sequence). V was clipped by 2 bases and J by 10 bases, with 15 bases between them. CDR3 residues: CASSILAARRSPLHF. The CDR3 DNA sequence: TGTGCCAGTAGTATACTCGCGGCCCGCCGGTCACCCCTCCACTTT.

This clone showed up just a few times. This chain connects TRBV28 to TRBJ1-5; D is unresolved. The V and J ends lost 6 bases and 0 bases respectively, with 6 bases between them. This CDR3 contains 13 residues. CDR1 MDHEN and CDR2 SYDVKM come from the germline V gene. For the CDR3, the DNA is TGTGCCAGCAGAAGAGATAGCAATCAGCCCCAGCATTTT. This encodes CASRRDSNQPQHF. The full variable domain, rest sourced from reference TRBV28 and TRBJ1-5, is DVKVTQSSRYLVKRTGEKVFLECVQDMDHENMFWYRQDPGLGLRLIYFSYDVKMKEKGDIPEGYSVSREKKERFSLILESASTNQTSMYLCASRRDSNQPQHFGDGTRLSIL.

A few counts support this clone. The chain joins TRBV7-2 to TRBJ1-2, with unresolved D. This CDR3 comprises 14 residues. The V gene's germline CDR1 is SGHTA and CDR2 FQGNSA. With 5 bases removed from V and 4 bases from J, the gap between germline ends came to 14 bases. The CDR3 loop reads CASSPMRALYGYTF. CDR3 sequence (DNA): TGTGCCAGCAGCCCGATGAGGGCCCTCTATGGCTACACCTTC. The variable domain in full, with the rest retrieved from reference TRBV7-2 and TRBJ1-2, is GAGVSQSPSNKVTEKGKDVELRCDPISGHTALYWYRQSLGQGLEFLIYFQGNSAPDKSGLPSDRFSAERTGGSVSTLTIQRTQQEDSAVYLCASSPMRALYGYTFGSGTRLTVV.

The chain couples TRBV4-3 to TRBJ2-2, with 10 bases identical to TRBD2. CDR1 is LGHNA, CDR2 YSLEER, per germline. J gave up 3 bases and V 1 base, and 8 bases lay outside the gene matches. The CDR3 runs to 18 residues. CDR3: CASSQGQRGGRYTGELFF. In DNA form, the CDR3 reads TGCGCCAGCAGCCAAGGTCAGCGGGGGGGCCGGTACACCGGGGAGCTGTTTTTT.

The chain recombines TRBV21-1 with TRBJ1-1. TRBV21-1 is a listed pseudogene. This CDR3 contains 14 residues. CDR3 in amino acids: CASSKAGAGTEAFF. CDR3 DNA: TGTGCCAGCAGCAAGGCGGGGGCCGGCACTGAAGCTTTCTTT.

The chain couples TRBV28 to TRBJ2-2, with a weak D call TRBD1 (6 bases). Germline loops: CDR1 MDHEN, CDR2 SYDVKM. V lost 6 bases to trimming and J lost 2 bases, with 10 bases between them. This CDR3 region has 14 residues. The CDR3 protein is CASSPDSNTGELFF. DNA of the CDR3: TGTGCCAGCAGCCCGGACAGCAACACCGGGGAGCTGTTTTTT.

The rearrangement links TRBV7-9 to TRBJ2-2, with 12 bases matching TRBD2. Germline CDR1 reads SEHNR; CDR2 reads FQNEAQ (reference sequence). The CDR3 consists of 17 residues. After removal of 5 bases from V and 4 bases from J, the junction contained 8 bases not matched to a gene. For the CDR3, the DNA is TGTGCCAGCAGCCGCCTAGCGGGGGGGCAGGGCACCGGGGAGCTGTTTTTT. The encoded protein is CASSRLAGGQGTGELFF.

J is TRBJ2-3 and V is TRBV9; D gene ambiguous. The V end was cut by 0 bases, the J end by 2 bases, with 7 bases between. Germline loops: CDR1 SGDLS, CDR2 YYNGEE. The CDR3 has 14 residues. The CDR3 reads CASSVEHTTDTQYF. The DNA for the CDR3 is TGTGCCAGCAGCGTAGAACACACCACAGATACGCAGTATTTT.

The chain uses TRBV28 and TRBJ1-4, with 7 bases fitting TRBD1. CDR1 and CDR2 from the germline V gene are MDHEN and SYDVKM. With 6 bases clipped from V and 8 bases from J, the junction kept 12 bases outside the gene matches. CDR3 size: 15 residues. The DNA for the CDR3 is TGTGCCAGCAGACGGGGGACAGAGATTACCGAAAAACTGTTTTTT. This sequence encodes CASRRGTEITEKLFF.

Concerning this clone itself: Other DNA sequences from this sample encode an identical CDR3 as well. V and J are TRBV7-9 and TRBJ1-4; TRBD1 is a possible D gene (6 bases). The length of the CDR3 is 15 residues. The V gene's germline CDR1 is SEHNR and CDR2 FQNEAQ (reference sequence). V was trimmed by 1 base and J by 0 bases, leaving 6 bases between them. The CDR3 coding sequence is TGTGCCAGCAGCTTAGACAGGGCAACTAATGAAAAACTGTTTTTT. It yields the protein CASSLDRATNEKLFF.

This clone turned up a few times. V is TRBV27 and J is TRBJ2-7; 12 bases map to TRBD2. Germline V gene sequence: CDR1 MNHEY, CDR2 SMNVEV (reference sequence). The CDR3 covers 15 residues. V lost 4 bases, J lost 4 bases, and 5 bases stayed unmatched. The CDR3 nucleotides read TGTGCCAGCAGTTCCTGGACTAGCGGGGTTTACGAGCAGTACTTC. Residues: CASSSWTSGVYEQYF.